These 27 T cell receptor beta chains share one sample of origin, sequenced in a study of post-analysis software for immune sequencing data. Overall study results and limits: There were five or six TRBV segments more frequent in patients than controls, and TRBV5-6, TRBV5-1 and TRBV20-1 were among them.

For these receptors, no antigen is known. Included in the TCR beta cDNA libraries were unique molecular identifiers. TCRdb processed the PCR reads anew with MiXCR; each CDR3 protein has one entry. The table lists hundreds of thousands of distinct CDR3 sequences, around 60% of them singletons. The sequencing input was blood. These receptors all stem from a girl aged 2 to 10 with multiple sclerosis.

The chain combines TRBV5-1 with TRBJ2-1; TRBD2 matches 14 bases. The CDR3 runs to 16 residues. Germline CDR1 reads SGHRS; CDR2 reads YFSETQ. Trimming took 4 bases from V and 10 from J; bases not matched to a gene: 10. This chain's CDR3 is CASSVGLAGGRWEQFF. The CDR3 bases are TGCGCCAGCAGCGTCGGACTAGCGGGAGGCAGGTGGGAGCAGTTCTTC.

This clonotype was counted once. This chain links TRBV10-3 with TRBJ2-1; TRBD2 matches at 7 bases. V trimming: 6 bases; J trimming: 9 bases; junction bases outside the gene matches: 20. CDR1 is ENHRY, CDR2 SYGVKD, per germline. The CDR3 has 17 residues. CDR3 DNA sequence: TGTGCCATCAGGAAAACCGGGACTACCCTTGCGCGTGGTGAGCAGTTCTTC. Its translation: CAIRKTGTTLARGEQFF.

This clonotype has only a few counts. The CDR3 DNA reads as TGTGCCAGCAGCTTAAGTAGCGTCCATGAGCAGTTCTTC. The encoded protein is CASSLSSVHEQFF. The chain uses TRBV7-3 and TRBJ2-1, with D perhaps TRBD2 (5 bases). CDR1 and CDR2 (germline): SGHTA, FQGTGA. CDR3 length equals 13 residues. Between the trimmed V and J ends, which lost 1 base and 8 bases, there was a span of 9 bases.

The rearrangement uses TRBV6-5 and TRBJ1-5; no reliable D call. The CDR3 loop spans 12 amino acids. Germline assignment: CDR1 MNHEY and CDR2 SVGAGI. Deletions cut 6 bases from V and 8 bases from J, with 11 bases between. This CDR3 reads CASRTVGEPQHF. The CDR3, as DNA: TGTGCCAGCAGAACCGTCGGGGAGCCCCAGCATTTT.

The rearrangement uses TRBV20-1 and TRBJ1-6; 9 bases align to TRBD1. The CDR3 runs to 14 residues. The germline CDR1 and CDR2 sequences are DFQATT and SNEGSKA (reference sequence). J lost 6 bases, V lost 6 bases, and 6 bases had no gene match. The DNA of the CDR3 is TGCAGTGCCTTTGGACAGGGGATTAATTCACCCCTCCACTTT. This translates into CSAFGQGINSPLHF.

A few counts support this clonotype. V gene TRBV2 combines with J gene TRBJ2-4; D not resolved. CDR1 is SNHLY and CDR2 is FYNNEI in the germline V gene. Trimming removed 1 base from V and 0 bases from J, with 4 bases in between. This CDR3 is built from 14 residues. The DNA of the CDR3 is TGTGCCAGCAGTGAAGAGTTAGCCAAAAACATTCAGTACTTC. Translated, it gives CASSEELAKNIQYF.

This clonotype was counted at least ten times. Written as DNA, the CDR3 is TGCGCCAGCAGCCAAGACGGTTACGAGCAGTACTTC. Its protein is CASSQDGYEQYF. V usage is TRBV4-1 and J usage is TRBJ2-7; D gene unclear. Germline CDR1 reads MGHRA; CDR2 reads YSYEKL. This CDR3 spans 12 amino acids. V was shortened by 0 bases and J by 4 bases, with 4 bases between the two germline ends.

On this clonotype itself: Sequence at one end of the junction differs from germline and may be a read error. Here the CDR3 reads CASSIRDRAYKQYF. The DNA for the CDR3 is TGTGCCAGCAGTATCCGGGACAGAGCCTACAAGCAGTACTTC. The chain has TRBV6-2 or TRBV6-3 and TRBJ2-7, with 7 bases matching TRBD1. The CDR3 covers 14 residues. Per germline, CDR1 MNHEY and CDR2 SVGEGT.

This clonotype has more than one count but fewer than ten. V is TRBV6-2 or TRBV6-3 and J is TRBJ2-1, with 11 bases matching TRBD2. The germline V gene has CDR1 MNHEY and CDR2 SVGEGT. CDR3 length equals 15 residues. The V and J ends lost 3 bases and 4 bases, in that order; junction bases with no gene match: 2. CDR3 protein: CASSYWTSGYNEQFF. As DNA, the CDR3 is TGTGCCAGCAGTTATTGGACTAGCGGGTACAATGAGCAGTTCTTC.

The gene calls are TRBV5-1 and TRBJ2-7; TRBD2 is a possible D gene (5 bases). V lost 4 bases, J lost 3 bases, and 17 bases lay in between. The CDR3 has 15 amino acids. Germline CDR1 is SGHRS and CDR2 is YFSETQ. The CDR3 bases are TGCGCCAGCAGCCCCCTCGACGCGGGCGGCTACGAGCAGTACTTC. This sequence encodes CASSPLDAGGYEQYF.

The chain combines TRBV7-6 with TRBJ1-1, with a tentative D call TRBD1 (6 bases). The germline gives CDR1 SGHVS, CDR2 FNYEAQ. The CDR3 spans 15 residues. Trimming took off 5 bases at V and 5 bases at J, with 18 bases between the two ends. CDR3 sequence (DNA): TGTGCCAGCAGCCCTAATTACGGGGGCGGTACTGAAGCTTTCTTT. This sequence encodes CASSPNYGGGTEAFF.

This clonotype is medium-sized (0.01 to 0.1%) by share. Written as DNA, the CDR3 is TGCGCCAGCAGCCAACTCGAGGCGTCCGAGCAGTACTTC. Translated: CASSQLEASEQYF. The V and J genes are TRBV4-1 and TRBJ2-7; D gene unclear. Germline loops: CDR1 MGHRA, CDR2 YSYEKL. The CDR3 extends over 13 amino acids. The V end was cut by 2 bases, the J end by 6 bases, with 11 bases between.

The rearrangement joins TRBV6-5 to TRBJ1-2; TRBD1 might be the D (5 bases). CDR1 is MNHEY, CDR2 SVGAGI, per germline. V lost 6 bases to trimming and J lost 4 bases, with 12 bases between them. This CDR3 has 13 residues. Here the CDR3 DNA reads TGTGCCAGCAGATCGGGGACCTTCTATGGCTACACCTTC. It codes for CASRSGTFYGYTF.

V is TRBV20-1 and J is TRBJ2-3; perhaps TRBD2 as D (5 bases). The CDR3 runs 15 residues. V was pared by 8 bases and J by 4 bases, with 22 bases between. Looked up from germline, CDR1 is DFQATT and CDR2 is SNEGSKA (reference sequence). CDR3 amino acids: CSKRRIDRLADTQYF. For the CDR3, the DNA is TGCAGTAAAAGGAGGATCGACCGGCTCGCAGATACGCAGTATTTT.

CDR3 sequence: CAISESGTGREQYF. CDR3 bases: TGTGCCATCAGTGAGTCGGGGACAGGGCGCGAGCAGTACTTC. The rearrangement uses TRBV10-3 and TRBJ2-7; 9 bases fit TRBD1. V gave up 0 bases and J gave up 6 bases; unmatched junction bases: 3. The germline CDR1 and CDR2 sequences are ENHRY and SYGVKD. This CDR3 is built from 14 residues.

The chain combines TRBV4-3 with TRBJ1-1; D unclear. Germline CDR1 is LGHNA and CDR2 is YSLEER. V lost 2 bases, J lost 6 bases, and 13 bases lay in between. The CDR3 has 14 amino acids. CDR3 sequence: CASSQTVASAEAFF. The CDR3 DNA is TGCGCCAGCAGCCAAACAGTGGCGTCTGCTGAAGCTTTCTTT.

The chain is built from TRBV6-6 and TRBJ2-6; D unclear. Between the trimmed V and J ends, which lost 2 bases and 3 bases, there was a span of 11 bases. There are 16 residues in the CDR3. Germline V gives CDR1 MNHNY, CDR2 SVGAGI (reference sequence). The CDR3 DNA reads TGTGCCAGCAGTTACACCTCAGGCTTTGGGGCCAACGTCCTGACTTTC. Its translation is CASSYTSGFGANVLTF.

This chain uses TRBV27 with TRBJ2-1; no clear D. The germline V gene has CDR1 MNHEY and CDR2 SMNVEV (reference sequence). Trimming removed 4 bases from V and 0 bases from J, with 13 bases in between. The CDR3 consists of 16 residues. The CDR3 protein is CASSSWGSSSYNEQFF. DNA for the CDR3: TGTGCCAGCAGTTCTTGGGGTTCTAGCTCCTACAATGAGCAGTTCTTC.

V usage is TRBV6-5 and J usage is TRBJ2-7; D is unresolved. Germline values: CDR1 MNHEY, CDR2 SVGAGI. V was clipped by 6 bases and J by 0 bases, with 12 bases between them. This CDR3 comprises 14 residues. The CDR3 loop reads CASRLRLVSYEQYF. CDR3 in DNA: TGTGCCAGCAGACTTCGACTGGTCTCCTACGAGCAGTACTTC.

This sequence joins TRBV5-1 and TRBJ2-7; TRBD2 matches at 9 bases. V was pared by 0 bases and J by 0 bases, with 4 bases of the junction left unmatched. CDR1 and CDR2 (germline): SGHRS, YFSETQ. CDR3 length: 16 amino acids. The CDR3 DNA reads TGCGCCAGCAGCTTGGGAGGCGGGGGGGACTCCTACGAGCAGTACTTC. It yields the protein CASSLGGGGDSYEQYF.

The chain recombines TRBV27 with TRBJ2-5, with D tentatively TRBD1 or TRBD2 (6 bases each). This CDR3 has 15 residues. V lost 1 base and J 5 bases, leaving 14 bases between the germline ends. CDR1 is MNHEY and CDR2 is SMNVEV in the germline V gene (reference sequence). Here the CDR3 reads CASSLFPGAGETQYF. In nucleotides, the CDR3 is TGTGCCAGCAGTTTATTCCCGGGGGCCGGGGAGACCCAGTACTTC.

Only a few counts were recorded for this clonotype. The chain combines TRBV27 with TRBJ1-1; D perhaps matches TRBD1 (5 bases). This CDR3 has 16 residues. Trimming shortened V by 4 bases and J by 0 bases, and 15 bases separated the two germline ends. Germline-derived CDR1 and CDR2 are MNHEY and SMNVEV (reference sequence). The DNA for the CDR3 is TGTGCCAGCAGTTCCAGACAGCCTCCGTTGAACACTGAAGCTTTCTTT. It codes for CASSSRQPPLNTEAFF.

The chain carries TRBV3-1 and TRBJ1-2, with D possibly matching TRBD1 (5 bases). V was cut by 9 bases and J by 5 bases, with 19 bases left in between. Germline CDR1 is LGHDT and CDR2 is YNNKEL (reference sequence). The CDR3 runs to 14 residues. CDR3 bases: TGTGCCAGTTGTGCCACAAGCGGGGGATATGGCTACACCTTC. Its protein is CASCATSGGYGYTF.

This clonotype was detected only a few times. The chain combines TRBV20-1 with TRBJ2-1; 7 bases fit TRBD2. This CDR3 is built from 11 residues. Germline V gene data show CDR1 as DFQATT and CDR2 as SNEGSKA (reference sequence). With 5 bases clipped from V and 12 bases from J, the junction kept 7 bases outside the gene matches. CDR3 protein: CSAASGTLQFF. The CDR3 DNA reads as TGCAGTGCTGCGAGCGGGACCCTGCAGTTCTTC.

The chain links TRBV24-1 to TRBJ1-1; D uncertain. Trimming removed 4 bases at V and 3 bases at J, with 8 bases between. Germline V CDR1 and CDR2: KGHDR, SFDVKD. CDR3 length: 13 amino acids. The CDR3 is CATSDLDYTEAFF. DNA for the CDR3: TGTGCCACCAGTGACCTGGACTACACTGAAGCTTTCTTT.

J is TRBJ1-2 and V is TRBV5-5, with D uncertain. V dropped 4 bases and J dropped 4 bases, with 11 bases sitting between them. From germline, CDR1 is SGHKS and CDR2 YYEKEE (reference sequence). There are 13 residues in the CDR3. This CDR3 is CASSPEGLYGYTF. CDR3 sequence (DNA): TGTGCCAGCAGCCCCGAAGGCCTCTATGGCTACACCTTC.

The J gene is TRBJ2-5, the V gene TRBV20-1; 8 bases agree with TRBD2. The J call is doubtful: the DNA matches TRBJ2-7 better. The CDR3 has 14 amino acids. Germline values: CDR1 DFQATT, CDR2 SNEGSKA (reference sequence). The CDR3 spells CSAIAVDSGGEQYF. CDR3 bases: TGCAGTGCTATCGCCGTGGACAGCGGGGGCGAGCAGTACTTC.